These T cell receptor beta chains were read from a single sample in a study of T cell responses to AZD1222 COVID-19 vaccine. Assay: immunoSEQ multiplex PCR; the TCRdb copy retains only in-frame clones and omits some. The table lists some 99,000 clones, about 90% of them singletons, with 4.5% to 5.5% in the top ten. The source material was peripheral blood, sampled on day 0 of AZD1222 vaccination. Source of these receptors: an adult in good health. The CDR3 runs from the conserved cysteine through the conserved F or W. D genes are given only for firm matches.

length: 15
J: TRBJ2-1
V: TRBV28
D: TRBD1
CDR3: CASSSPGTVSAEQFF

length: 16
J: TRBJ1-6
V: TRBV2
D: TRBD1
CDR3: CASSETGLRGRSPLHF

length: 13
J: TRBJ2-1
V: TRBV11-3
D: TRBD2
CDR3: CASSLGGGNEQFF

length: 14
J: TRBJ2-7
V: TRBV9
D: TRBD1
CDR3: CASSVGQGAGEQYF

length: 14
J: TRBJ2-7
V: TRBV5-4
D: -
CDR3: CASSLDRAPYEQYF

length: 14
J: TRBJ1-2
V: TRBV2
D: -
CDR3: CASSEARGFYGYTF

length: 14
J: TRBJ2-7
V: TRBV19
D: -
CDR3: CASSSPDRSYEQYF

length: 18
J: TRBJ2-3
V: TRBV7-2
D: -
CDR3: CASSLGELGGGVADTQYF

length: 14
J: TRBJ1-1
V: TRBV6-1
D: -
CDR3: CASSEQWLGGEAFF

length: 17
J: TRBJ2-3
V: TRBV4-3
D: TRBD2
CDR3: CASSQDLRAGGTDTQYF

length: 16
J: TRBJ1-4
V: TRBV6-6
D: -
CDR3: CASSYPQLKGQEKLFF

length: 13
J: TRBJ2-7
V: TRBV6-5
D: TRBD2
CDR3: CASADSGGYEQYF

length: 18
J: TRBJ2-5
V: TRBV3-1/TRBV3-2
D: TRBD2
CDR3: CASSPGTSGFSVQETQYF

length: 13
J: TRBJ1-5
V: TRBV19
D: -
CDR3: CASRDSGYQPQHF

length: 18
J: TRBJ2-1
V: TRBV11-2
D: TRBD2
CDR3: CASSLVGGASGSYNEQFF

length: 15
J: TRBJ2-5
V: TRBV24-1
D: TRBD1
CDR3: CATSDPGQGKETQYF

length: 17
J: TRBJ1-6
V: TRBV7-8
D: -
CDR3: CASSLSSGGVGGSPLHF

length: 13
J: TRBJ2-4
V: TRBV2
D: -
CDR3: CASSRGPIDIQYF

length: 12
J: TRBJ2-7
V: TRBV5-1
D: -
CDR3: CASSSMGYEQYF

length: 19
J: TRBJ2-1
V: TRBV5-1
D: TRBD2
CDR3: CASSLTGGTISGSYNEQFF